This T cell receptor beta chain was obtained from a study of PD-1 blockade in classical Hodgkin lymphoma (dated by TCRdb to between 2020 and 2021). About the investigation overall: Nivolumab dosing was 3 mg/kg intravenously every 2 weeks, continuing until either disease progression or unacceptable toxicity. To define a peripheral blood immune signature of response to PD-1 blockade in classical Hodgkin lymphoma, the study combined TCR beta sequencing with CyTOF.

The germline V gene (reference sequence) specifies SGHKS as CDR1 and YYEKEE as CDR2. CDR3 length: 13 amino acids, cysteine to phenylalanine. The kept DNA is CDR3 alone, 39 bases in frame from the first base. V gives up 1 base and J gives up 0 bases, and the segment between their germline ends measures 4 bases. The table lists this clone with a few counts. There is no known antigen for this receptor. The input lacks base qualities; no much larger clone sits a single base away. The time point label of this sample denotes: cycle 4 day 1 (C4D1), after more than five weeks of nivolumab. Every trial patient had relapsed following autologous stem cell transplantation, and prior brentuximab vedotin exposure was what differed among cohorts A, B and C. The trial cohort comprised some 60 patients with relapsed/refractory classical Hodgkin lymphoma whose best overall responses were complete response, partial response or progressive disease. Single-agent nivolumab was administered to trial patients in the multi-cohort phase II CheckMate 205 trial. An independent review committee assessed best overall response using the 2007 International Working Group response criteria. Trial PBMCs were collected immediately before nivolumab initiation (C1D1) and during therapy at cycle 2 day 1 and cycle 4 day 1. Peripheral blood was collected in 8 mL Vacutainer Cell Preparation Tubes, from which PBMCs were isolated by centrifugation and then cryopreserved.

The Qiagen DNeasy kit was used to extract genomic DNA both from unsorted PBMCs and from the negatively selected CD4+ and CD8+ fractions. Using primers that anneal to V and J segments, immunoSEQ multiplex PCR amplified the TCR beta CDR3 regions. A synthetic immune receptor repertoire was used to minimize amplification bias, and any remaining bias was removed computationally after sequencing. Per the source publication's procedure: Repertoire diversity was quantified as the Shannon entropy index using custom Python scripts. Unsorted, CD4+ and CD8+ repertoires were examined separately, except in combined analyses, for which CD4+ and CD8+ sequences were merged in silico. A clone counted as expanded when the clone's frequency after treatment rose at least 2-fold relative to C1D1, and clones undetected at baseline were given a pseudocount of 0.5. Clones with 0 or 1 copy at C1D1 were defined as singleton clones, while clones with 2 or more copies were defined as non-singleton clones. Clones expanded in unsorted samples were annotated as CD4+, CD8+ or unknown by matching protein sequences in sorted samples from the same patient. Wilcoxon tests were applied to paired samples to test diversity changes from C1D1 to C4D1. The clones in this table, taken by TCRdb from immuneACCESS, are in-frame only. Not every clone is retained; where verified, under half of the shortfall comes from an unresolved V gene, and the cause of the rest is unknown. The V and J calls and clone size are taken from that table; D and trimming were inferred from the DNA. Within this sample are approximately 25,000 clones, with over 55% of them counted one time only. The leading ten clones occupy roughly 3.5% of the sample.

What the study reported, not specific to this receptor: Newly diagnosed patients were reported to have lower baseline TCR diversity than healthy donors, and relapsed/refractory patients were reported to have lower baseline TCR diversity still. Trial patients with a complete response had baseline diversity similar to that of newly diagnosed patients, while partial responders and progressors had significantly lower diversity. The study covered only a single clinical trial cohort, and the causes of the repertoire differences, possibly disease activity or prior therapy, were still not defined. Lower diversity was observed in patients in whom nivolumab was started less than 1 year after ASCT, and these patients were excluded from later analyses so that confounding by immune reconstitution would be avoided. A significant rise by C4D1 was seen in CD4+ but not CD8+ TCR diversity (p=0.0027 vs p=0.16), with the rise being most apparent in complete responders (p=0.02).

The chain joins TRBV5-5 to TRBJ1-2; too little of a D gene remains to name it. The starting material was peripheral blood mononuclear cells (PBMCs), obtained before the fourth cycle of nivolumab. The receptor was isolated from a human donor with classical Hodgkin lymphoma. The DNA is TGTGCCAGCAGCTTGAGTCCTAACTATGGCTACACCTTC. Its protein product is CASSLSPNYGYTF.